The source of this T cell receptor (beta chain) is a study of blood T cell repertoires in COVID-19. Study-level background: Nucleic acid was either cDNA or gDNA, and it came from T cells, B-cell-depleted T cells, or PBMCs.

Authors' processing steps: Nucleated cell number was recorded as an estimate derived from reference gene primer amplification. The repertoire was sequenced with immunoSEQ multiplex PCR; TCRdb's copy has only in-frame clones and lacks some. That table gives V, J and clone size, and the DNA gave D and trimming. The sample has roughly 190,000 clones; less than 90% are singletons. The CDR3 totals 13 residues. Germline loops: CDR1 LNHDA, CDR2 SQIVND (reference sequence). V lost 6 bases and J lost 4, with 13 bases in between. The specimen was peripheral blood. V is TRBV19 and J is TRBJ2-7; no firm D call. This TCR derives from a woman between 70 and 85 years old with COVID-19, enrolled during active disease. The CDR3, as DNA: TGTGCCAGTAGCCCCCCAGGCGTGTACGAGCAGTACTTC. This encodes CASSPPGVYEQYF.